The rows below give T cell receptor beta chains drawn from one sample of a study of blood T cell repertoires in COVID-19. The assay was immunoSEQ multiplex PCR, and TCRdb's table has in-frame clones only and misses some. This repertoire shows hundreds of thousands of clones, 70% to 90% found once; its top ten account for 2% to 2.5%. Sample: peripheral blood. The receptors come from a woman aged 55-75 years with COVID-19, enrolled during active disease. The CDR3 runs from the conserved cysteine through the conserved F or W. Each record gives: D gene, J gene, V gene, clone size, CDR3 protein, CDR3 DNA. A D gene is named only where the DNA matches it firmly. The size of a clone is reported for some rows only, either as once, few or many, or as a class for expanded clones.

. | TRBJ1-6 | TRBV20-1 | . | CSASRGTGYSPLHF | TGCAGTGCTAGTCGCGGAACAGGGTATTCACCCCTCCACTTT
TRBD2 | TRBJ2-1 | TRBV12-5 | . | CASGLSTGTSGLNEQFF | TGTGCTAGTGGTTTGTCTACCGGGACTAGCGGACTCAATGAGCAGTTCTTC
. | TRBJ1-2 | TRBV7-9 | . | CASSAAGMATTF | TGTGCCAGCAGCGCGGCAGGGATGGCTACCACCTTC
TRBD1 | TRBJ1-2 | TRBV7-3 | . | CASSLKGTAYGYTF | TGTGCCAGCAGCTTAAAAGGGACAGCCTATGGCTACACCTTC
. | TRBJ2-7 | TRBV9 | . | CASSPRQEEFGEQYF | TGTGCCAGCAGCCCTCGACAGGAGGAGTTCGGGGAGCAGTACTTC
. | TRBJ1-6 | TRBV6-5 | . | CASSPRSLASPLHF | TGTGCCAGCAGTCCGCGGTCCCTCGCGTCACCCCTCCACTTT
. | TRBJ2-2 | TRBV24-1 | . | CATSDRPRDFRNTGELFF | TGTGCCACCAGTGACAGACCCCGGGACTTCCGAAACACCGGGGAGCTGTTTTTT
. | TRBJ1-1 | TRBV18 | . | CASSLSTVNTEAFF | TGTGCCAGCTCGCTATCGACAGTGAACACTGAAGCTTTCTTT
TRBD1 | TRBJ1-1 | TRBV9 | . | CASSSPGQVEAFF | TGTGCCAGCAGCTCCCCGGGACAGGTTGAAGCTTTCTTT
TRBD1 | TRBJ1-6 | TRBV24-1 | . | CATRDRGNSPLHF | TGTGCCACAAGGGACAGGGGAAATTCACCCCTCCACTTT
. | TRBJ2-3 | TRBV6-1 | . | CASSERRGGFAIDTQYF | TGTGCCAGCAGTGAAAGGAGGGGGGGGTTTGCGATAGATACGCAGTATTTT
. | TRBJ2-5 | TRBV9 | . | CASSPMQGRETQYF | TGTGCCAGCAGCCCAATGCAGGGGCGGGAGACCCAGTACTTC
. | TRBJ1-5 | TRBV3-1/TRBV3-2 | . | CASSQIGGHNQPQHF | TGTGCCAGCAGCCAAATCGGAGGGCACAATCAGCCCCAGCATTTT
. | TRBJ2-3 | TRBV24-1 | . | CATSSQGGADTQYF | TGTGCCACCAGTTCGCAGGGGGGCGCAGATACGCAGTATTTT
TRBD1 | TRBJ1-3 | TRBV7-8 | . | CASTPRQGASNTIYF | TGTGCCAGCACCCCCCGGCAGGGGGCAAGTAACACCATATATTTT
TRBD1 | TRBJ1-2 | TRBV18 | . | CASSPGQGVEGTF | TGTGCCAGCTCACCAGGACAGGGGGTAGAAGGTACCTTC
TRBD1 | TRBJ1-1 | TRBV5-1 | . | CASSLLSQGAMGTEAFF | TGCGCCAGCAGCCTTCTTTCACAGGGGGCGATGGGCACTGAAGCTTTCTTT
TRBD2 | TRBJ2-7 | TRBV3-1/TRBV3-2 | . | CALPRTRDYEQYF | TGTGCCCTTCCACGGACTAGAGACTACGAGCAGTACTTC
TRBD1 | TRBJ2-7 | TRBV11-2 | . | CATRDRVTYEQYF | TGTGCCACCCGGGACAGGGTGACCTACGAGCAGTACTTC
. | TRBJ1-1 | TRBV2 | . | CASELQGRNTEAFF | TGTGCCAGCGAATTACAGGGTAGGAACACTGAAGCTTTCTTT
. | TRBJ1-2 | TRBV19 | once | CASIRSPLAANNYGYTF | TGTGCCAGTATCCGGAGCCCCTTGGCGGCGAATAACTATGGCTACACCTTC
TRBD1 | TRBJ1-4 | TRBV18 | . | CASSPEGGTAKLFF | TGTGCCAGCTCACCAGAAGGAGGGACAGCAAAACTGTTTTTT
TRBD1 | TRBJ1-1 | TRBV28 | . | CASRLDRGEKNTEAFF | TGTGCCAGCAGACTGGACAGGGGGGAGAAGAACACTGAAGCTTTCTTT
. | TRBJ1-3 | TRBV3-1/TRBV3-2 | . | CASSRDTNSGNTIYF | TGTGCCAGCAGCCGGGACACAAACTCTGGAAACACCATATATTTT
TRBD2 | TRBJ2-2 | TRBV19 | . | CASSIILWSGGPRNTGELFF | TGTGCCAGTAGTATAATTCTCTGGAGCGGGGGGCCCCGAAACACCGGGGAGCTGTTTTTT
. | TRBJ1-1 | TRBV6-5 | . | CASYQSWQGLTEAFF | TGTGCCAGCTATCAGAGTTGGCAGGGTCTCACTGAAGCTTTCTTT
TRBD1 | TRBJ1-1 | TRBV18 | . | CASSPRQGLLDAFF | TGTGCCAGCTCACCCCGACAGGGGTTGTTGGATGCTTTCTTT
. | TRBJ1-4 | TRBV5-1 | . | CASSPATNEKLFF | TGCGCCAGCAGCCCTGCAACTAATGAAAAACTGTTTTTT
. | TRBJ1-4 | TRBV7-9 | . | CANSDTTNEKLFF | TGTGCCAACTCAGACACAACTAATGAAAAACTGTTTTTT
TRBD1 | TRBJ1-1 | TRBV15 | . | CATSRDRGRQGPEAFF | TGTGCCACCAGCAGAGACCGAGGCAGACAGGGACCTGAAGCTTTCTTT
TRBD2 | TRBJ2-5 | TRBV11-2 | . | CASSSHSGVAGETQYF | TGTGCCAGCAGCTCCCACTCCGGGGTAGCGGGGGAGACCCAGTACTTC